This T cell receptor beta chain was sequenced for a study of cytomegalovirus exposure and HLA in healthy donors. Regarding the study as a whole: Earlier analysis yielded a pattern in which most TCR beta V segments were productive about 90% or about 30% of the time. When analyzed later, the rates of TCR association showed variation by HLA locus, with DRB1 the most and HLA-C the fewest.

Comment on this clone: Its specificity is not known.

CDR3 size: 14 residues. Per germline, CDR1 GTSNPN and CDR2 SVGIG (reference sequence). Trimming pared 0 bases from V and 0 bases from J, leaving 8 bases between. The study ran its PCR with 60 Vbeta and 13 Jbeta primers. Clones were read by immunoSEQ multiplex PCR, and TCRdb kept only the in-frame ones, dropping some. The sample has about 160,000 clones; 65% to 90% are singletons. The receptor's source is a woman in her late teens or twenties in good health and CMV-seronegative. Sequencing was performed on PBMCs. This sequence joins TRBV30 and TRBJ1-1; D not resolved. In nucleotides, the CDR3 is TGTGCCTGGAGTGTGAACAGCCTGAACACTGAAGCTTTCTTT. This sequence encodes CAWSVNSLNTEAFF. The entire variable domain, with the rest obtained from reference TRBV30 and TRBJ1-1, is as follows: SQTIHQWPATLVQPVGSPLSLECTVEGTSNPNLYWYRQAAGRGLQLLFYSVGIGQISSEVPQNLSASRPQDRQFILSSKKLLLSDSGFYLCAWSVNSLNTEAFFGQGTRLTVV.